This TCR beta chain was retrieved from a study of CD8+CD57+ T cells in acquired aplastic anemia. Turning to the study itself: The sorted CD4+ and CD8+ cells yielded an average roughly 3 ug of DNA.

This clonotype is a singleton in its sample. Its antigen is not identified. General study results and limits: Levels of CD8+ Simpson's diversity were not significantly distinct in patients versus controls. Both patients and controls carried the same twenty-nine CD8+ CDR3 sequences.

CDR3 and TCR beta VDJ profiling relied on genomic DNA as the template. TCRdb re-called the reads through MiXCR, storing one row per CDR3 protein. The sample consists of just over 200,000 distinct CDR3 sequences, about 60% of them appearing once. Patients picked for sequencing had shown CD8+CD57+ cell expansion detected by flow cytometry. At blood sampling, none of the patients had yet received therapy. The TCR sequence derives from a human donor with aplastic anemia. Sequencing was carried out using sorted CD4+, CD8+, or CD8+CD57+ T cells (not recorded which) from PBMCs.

The CDR3 nucleotides are TGTGCCAGCACATGGGGATGGGACACTGAAGCTTTCTTT. Its translation: CASTWGWDTEAFF. V and J are TRBV7-2 and TRBJ1-1; D gene ambiguous. CDR3 length: 13 residues. V lost 7 bases to trimming and J lost 3 bases, with 12 bases between them. CDR1 and CDR2 (germline): SGHTA, FQGNSA.